The rows below give T cell receptor beta chains drawn from one sample of a study of T cell responses to AZD1222 COVID-19 vaccine. The table came from immunoSEQ multiplex PCR; TCRdb's copy has only in-frame clones and leaves some out. The profile shows about 74,000 clones, approximately 90% of them singletons. The material was peripheral blood, obtained 28 days after the second AZD1222 dose. The receptors here all came from an adult who received the AZD1222 COVID-19 vaccine. Both conserved end residues are part of each CDR3. A D gene is named only where the DNA matches it firmly. Clone sizes are given selectively: once, few, many, or a class where the clone is expanded.

j_gene	d_gene	v_gene	abundance	CDR3aa
TRBJ2-2	NA	TRBV6-5	NA	CASSYGWRNGELFF
TRBJ2-5	NA	TRBV2	NA	CASIRGGETQYF
TRBJ1-1	NA	TRBV20-1	NA	CSARRLVAFF
TRBJ1-2	NA	TRBV5-1	NA	CASSLAQGGNGYTF
TRBJ2-1	NA	TRBV5-4	NA	CASSRDGIPHNEQFF
TRBJ1-1	TRBD1	TRBV24-1	few	CATMTGTGGFLEAFF
TRBJ1-2	NA	TRBV5-1	NA	CASSSDGRSNYGYTF
TRBJ2-1	NA	TRBV30	NA	CAWRGLSSYNEQFF
TRBJ2-7	TRBD1	TRBV7-2	few	CASSLTGQGAYYEQYF
TRBJ2-1	NA	TRBV7-2	NA	CASSPIMGSYNEQFF
TRBJ2-5	TRBD2	TRBV7-3	NA	CASSLGLEGTQYF
TRBJ2-3	TRBD2	TRBV5-4	NA	CADSSSGREDTQYF
TRBJ2-1	NA	TRBV14	NA	CASSQDFSWPGRAYYNEQFF
TRBJ1-1	NA	TRBV18	NA	CASSGGVMNTEAFF
TRBJ2-7	TRBD2	TRBV18	NA	CASSPGLVSSYEQYF
TRBJ1-5	NA	TRBV5-1	few	CASSLGINQPQHF
TRBJ2-1	NA	TRBV7-8	NA	CASSQDSRTYNEQFF
TRBJ2-1	NA	TRBV6-2/TRBV6-3	NA	CASSSPSFGGNEQFF
TRBJ2-7	NA	TRBV18	NA	CASSGSVYEQYF
TRBJ2-7	TRBD2	TRBV29-1	NA	CSASGSSYEQYF
TRBJ1-3	TRBD1	TRBV30	once	CAWSVGQGSGNTIYF
TRBJ2-2	NA	TRBV5-1	NA	CASSLSDSRTGELFF
TRBJ1-5	NA	TRBV7-3	NA	CASSLSSGPDQPQHF
TRBJ1-1	TRBD1	TRBV19	NA	CASSKTGDNTEAFF
TRBJ1-3	NA	TRBV28	NA	CASSSGLLSGNTIYF
TRBJ1-4	TRBD1	TRBV5-1	NA	CASSLGTGREKLFF
TRBJ2-4	TRBD2	TRBV29-1	few	CSAALAGGGIQYF
TRBJ2-3	TRBD2	TRBV7-2	once	CASSSAGGGTDTQYF
TRBJ1-2	NA	TRBV4-1	NA	CASSQDRTAEDYGYTF
TRBJ2-7	TRBD2	TRBV2	NA	CASSERTSGVYEQYF
TRBJ2-5	NA	TRBV9	NA	CASSLGVAETQYF
TRBJ2-1	TRBD1	TRBV7-3	once	CASSPTGGHSNEQFF
TRBJ2-3	NA	TRBV25-1	once	CASREGAGEGSGTDTQYF
TRBJ2-6	NA	TRBV14	NA	CASSPGGGANVLTF
TRBJ2-3	TRBD2	TRBV5-1	once	CASSLASREDWGRAQYF
TRBJ1-4	TRBD1	TRBV6-1	NA	CASSDLGQGGEKLFF
TRBJ1-3	NA	TRBV6-5	NA	CASRRDGISGNTIYF
TRBJ2-5	NA	TRBV18	NA	CASSPPGVYQETQYF
TRBJ1-1	NA	TRBV27	NA	CASSFWRGTEAFF
TRBJ2-5	TRBD1	TRBV5-4	NA	CASSNRQGEETQYF
TRBJ2-7	TRBD1	TRBV18	NA	CASSPPDRVIYEQYF
TRBJ1-2	NA	TRBV28	NA	CASAPWGVNYGYTF
TRBJ2-5	NA	TRBV7-8	NA	CASRSEGETQYF
TRBJ1-3	NA	TRBV5-1	NA	CASNRDGNSGNTIYF
TRBJ2-4	NA	TRBV3-1/TRBV3-2	NA	CASSQDVSAGIQYF
TRBJ2-7	TRBD2	TRBV18	NA	CASSPFGGRAREQYF
TRBJ2-6	NA	TRBV5-1	NA	CASSLVGSSGANVLTF
TRBJ1-6	NA	TRBV28	NA	CASRLSLGGGNSPLHF